The 27 T cell receptor beta chains below were found in one sample sequenced in a study of cytomegalovirus exposure and HLA in healthy donors. With 60 Vbeta and 13 Jbeta primers, the PCR was carried out. The table came from immunoSEQ multiplex PCR; TCRdb's copy has only in-frame clones and leaves some out. The table has about 85,000 clones, roughly 80% seen once. Sequencing was performed on PBMCs. These receptors all stem from a woman between 50 and 59 years old in good health and CMV-seropositive.

The CDR3 protein is CASSLGGGTGYTF. For the CDR3, the DNA is TGTGCCAGCAGCTTAGGTGGAGGGACTGGCTACACCTTC. This chain connects TRBV11-2 to TRBJ1-2, with a possible D match to TRBD1 (5 bases). V lost 1 base to trimming and J lost 7 bases, with 10 bases between them. CDR1 and CDR2 from the germline V gene are SGHAT and FQNNGV. This CDR3 contains 13 residues.

V usage is TRBV6-5 and J usage is TRBJ2-1; 9 nucleotides match TRBD1. CDR3 length: 16 amino acids. V gave up 4 bases and J gave up 8 bases; unmatched junction bases: 12. Per germline, CDR1 MNHEY and CDR2 SVGAGI. For the CDR3, the DNA is TGTGCCAGCAGTTGGACGGGACAGGGTAGGACCGATGAGCAGTTCTTC. This translates into CASSWTGQGRTDEQFF.

The chain links TRBV9 to TRBJ2-3; D possibly corresponds to TRBD2 (7 bases). CDR3 length: 16 amino acids. Trimming left V 2 bases short and J 1 base short, with 14 bases between. The germline V gene has CDR1 SGDLS and CDR2 YYNGEE. The CDR3 nucleotides read TGTGCCAGCAGCGTTTCTGGAGGGGGGGGCACAGATACGCAGTATTTT. Its protein is CASSVSGGGGTDTQYF.

This sequence joins TRBV5-1 and TRBJ2-1; TRBD2 is a possible D gene (5 bases). With 4 bases removed from V and 7 bases from J, the gap between germline ends came to 15 bases. This CDR3 contains 14 residues. The germline V gene encodes CDR1 SGHRS and CDR2 YFSETQ. Here the CDR3 reads CASSPEVGGNEQFF. The DNA of the CDR3 is TGCGCCAGCAGCCCGGAAGTCGGCGGGAATGAGCAGTTCTTC.

The J gene is TRBJ2-1, the V gene TRBV7-2; 8 bases are shared with TRBD1. V gave up 7 bases and J gave up 4 bases; unmatched junction bases: 9. The length of the CDR3 is 15 residues. The germline CDR1 and CDR2 sequences are SGHTA and FQGNSA. The CDR3 DNA reads TGTGCCAGCAACCTCGCAGGGGGCTATTACAATGAGCAGTTCTTC. Its translation: CASNLAGGYYNEQFF.

V usage is TRBV6-5 and J usage is TRBJ2-1; 11 bases line up with TRBD1. The germline CDR1 and CDR2 sequences are MNHEY and SVGAGI. This CDR3 has 16 amino acids. J gave up 6 bases and V 2 bases, and 6 bases lay outside the gene matches. The CDR3 coding sequence is TGTGCCAGCAGTTACAGGGGCGGGACAGGGGGCAATGAGCAGTTCTTC. Translating gives CASSYRGGTGGNEQFF.

The chain combines TRBV11-2 with TRBJ2-2; the D gene is possibly TRBD1 (6 bases). Germline loops: CDR1 SGHAT, CDR2 FQNNGV. The length of the CDR3 is 14 residues. V was clipped by 5 bases and J by 5 bases, with 12 bases between them. The CDR3 spells CASSPGHRTGELFF. DNA for the CDR3: TGTGCCAGCAGCCCGGGACATAGGACCGGGGAGCTGTTTTTT.

This chain links TRBV10-3 with TRBJ2-3; TRBD2 agrees at 11 bases. The V gene end was trimmed by 10 bases and the J gene end by 4 bases; junction bases not matched to a gene: 10. CDR1 is ENHRY and CDR2 is SYGVKD in the germline V gene. The CDR3 sequence is 15 residues long. CDR3 coding DNA: TGTGCCACTCTAATTAGCGGGGGGGCGGCAGATACGCAGTATTTT. It codes for CATLISGGAADTQYF.

This sequence joins TRBV6-9 and TRBJ1-4; D might be TRBD1 (6 bases). The V gene's germline CDR1 is MNHGY and CDR2 SVAAGI. Trimming took 10 bases from V and 0 from J, leaving 9 bases between them. The CDR3 totals 13 residues. Here the CDR3 reads CAITGPTNEKLFF. CDR3 coding DNA: TGTGCCATCACAGGGCCAACTAATGAAAAACTGTTTTTT.

This clone was observed once. This chain links TRBV7-8 with TRBJ2-5, with 10 positions matching TRBD1. This CDR3 has 17 residues. The germline V gene encodes CDR1 SGHVS and CDR2 FQNEAQ. Trimming cost V 3 bases and J 2 bases; bases outside gene matches: 9. Here the CDR3 DNA reads TGTGCCAGCAGCTTTCTTACCGGGACAGGGGCTCAAGAGACCCAGTACTTC. This codes for CASSFLTGTGAQETQYF.

This sequence joins TRBV6-6 and TRBJ2-5; 8 nucleotides agree with TRBD1. Germline V gene data show CDR1 as MNHNY and CDR2 as SVGAGI (reference sequence). The junction had 8 bases not matched to a gene; V was cut back by 6 bases and J by 5 bases. CDR3 length equals 14 residues. In DNA, the CDR3 is TGTGCCAGCAGGTCCGGACAGGGTGTGGAGACCCAGTACTTC. Translated: CASRSGQGVETQYF.

This clone was counted a few times. This chain links TRBV5-3 with TRBJ1-1; the match to TRBD1 covers 7 bases. TRBV5-3 is treated as an ORF (open reading frame) with a function not yet certain. The CDR3 is made up of 14 amino acids. Trimming took 3 bases from V and 4 from J; bases not matched to a gene: 6. CDR3 in DNA: TGTGCCAGAAGCTGGAAGACAGGGTCCACTGAAGCTTTCTTT. Translated: CARSWKTGSTEAFF.

Regarding this clone: One junction end disagrees with the germline gene, perhaps due to a read error. J is TRBJ2-5 and V is TRBV19, with D possibly TRBD1 on 6 matching bases. Germline V gene sequence: CDR1 LNHDA, CDR2 SQIVND (reference sequence). The CDR3 extends over 15 amino acids. In DNA form, the CDR3 reads TGTGCCAGTAGTAACCGGGACAATTTCCAAGGGACCCAGTACTTC. Its protein product is CASSNRDNFQGTQYF. Full variable domain (remainder filled in from reference TRBV19 and TRBJ2-5): DGGITQSPKYLFRKEGQNVTLSCEQNLNHDAMYWYRQDPGQGLRLIYYSQIVNDFQKGDIAEGYSVSREKKESFPLTVTSAQKNPTAFYLCASSNRDNFQGTQYFGPGTRLLVL.

This chain uses TRBV5-5 with TRBJ1-3; possible D gene TRBD1, 6 bases. Germline V lookup: CDR1 SGHKS, CDR2 YYEKEE (reference sequence). This CDR3 contains 15 residues. V was trimmed by 0 bases and J by 2 bases, leaving 9 bases between them. The CDR3 reads CASSLEGTTGNTIYF. DNA for the CDR3: TGTGCCAGCAGCTTGGAGGGGACAACTGGAAACACCATATATTTT.

The gene calls are TRBV27 and TRBJ2-1; D unclear. The germline gives CDR1 MNHEY, CDR2 SMNVEV (reference sequence). The V end was cut by 4 bases, the J end by 1 base, with 11 bases between. The CDR3 sequence is 15 residues long. Written as DNA, the CDR3 is TGTGCCAGCAGTTCCCCTAGAGTTTCCTACAATGAGCAGTTCTTC. Amino acid sequence: CASSSPRVSYNEQFF.

This clone was seen once. The chain is built from TRBV7-2 and TRBJ1-2, with D possibly TRBD1 on 6 matching bases. The germline CDR1 and CDR2 sequences are SGHTA and FQGNSA. The CDR3 has 15 amino acids. V lost 3 bases and J 7 bases, leaving 18 bases between the germline ends. The CDR3 reads CASSFTSGGSGGYTF. The CDR3 DNA sequence: TGTGCCAGCAGCTTTACTTCGGGGGGCTCGGGTGGCTACACCTTC.

The chain uses TRBV11-2 and TRBJ2-3, with D perhaps matching TRBD2 (6 bases). Looked up from germline, CDR1 is SGHAT and CDR2 is FQNNGV. Between the trimmed V and J ends, which lost 5 bases and 2 bases, there was a span of 11 bases. This CDR3 comprises 14 residues. CDR3 amino acids: CASSRSGLTDTQYF. CDR3 in DNA: TGTGCCAGCAGCCGGAGCGGGCTCACAGATACGCAGTATTTT.

The CDR3 DNA follows: TGTGCCAGCAGCTTGGCTTCCCACTCGGACGAGCAGTACTTC. It codes for CASSLASHSDEQYF. The chain recombines TRBV5-8 with TRBJ2-7; D is unclear. The germline CDR1 and CDR2 sequences are SGHTS and YDEGEE. V was shortened by 0 bases and J by 5 bases, with 12 bases between the two germline ends. This CDR3 comprises 14 residues. The complete variable domain, with remaining parts taken from reference TRBV5-8 and TRBJ2-7, reads EAGVTQSPTHLIKTRGQQATLRCSPISGHTSVYWYQQALGLGLQFLLWYDEGEERNRGNFPPRFSGRQFPNYSSELNVNALELEDSALYLCASSLASHSDEQYFGPGTRLTVT.

This chain uses TRBV5-5 with TRBJ1-6; 7 bases are a match to TRBD1. The junction had 7 bases not matched to a gene; V was cut back by 5 bases and J by 5 bases. CDR1 is SGHKS and CDR2 is YYEKEE in the germline V gene (reference sequence). The CDR3 contains 15 residues. The CDR3 protein is CASRSGTDNNSPLHF. The CDR3 DNA follows: TGTGCCAGCAGGTCCGGGACAGATAATAATTCACCCCTCCACTTT.

The chain links TRBV6-5 to TRBJ1-1; the match to TRBD1 covers 11 bases. The CDR3 covers 15 residues. Germline CDR1 reads MNHEY; CDR2 reads SVGAGI. V shed 0 bases and J 6 bases; nucleotides not matched to a gene: 3. The CDR3 loop reads CASSYSTGQGAEAFF. Written as DNA, the CDR3 is TGTGCCAGCAGTTACTCCACGGGACAGGGGGCTGAAGCTTTCTTT.

The chain employs TRBV5-4 and TRBJ1-4, with D possibly matching TRBD1 (5 bases). Germline CDR1 is SGHNT and CDR2 is YYREEE (reference sequence). Between the trimmed V and J ends, which lost 2 bases and 4 bases, there was a span of 15 bases. The CDR3 is 16 residues long. The CDR3, as DNA: TGTGCCAGCAGCTTCGATAGGGGCGGTAGTAATGAAAAACTGTTTTTT. This sequence encodes CASSFDRGGSNEKLFF.

The chain couples TRBV19 to TRBJ2-3; D might be TRBD2 (5 bases). V lost 5 bases to trimming and J lost 10 bases, with 13 bases between them. The CDR3 is made up of 12 amino acids. From germline, CDR1 is LNHDA and CDR2 SQIVND (reference sequence). Written as DNA, the CDR3 is TGTGCCAGTAGTTTCATCTCCGGGGCGCAGTATTTT. Its protein is CASSFISGAQYF.

The chain combines TRBV10-3 with TRBJ2-5, with TRBD2 identical over 10 bases. The trim removed 3 bases at V and 3 bases at J, leaving 4 bases unmatched. CDR3 length equals 15 residues. Germline-derived CDR1 and CDR2 are ENHRY and SYGVKD. In DNA form, the CDR3 reads TGTGCCATCAGTGACCCTAGCGGGGGAAAAGAGACCCAGTACTTC. It translates to CAISDPSGGKETQYF.

V usage is TRBV10-3 and J usage is TRBJ1-2, with D possibly matching TRBD1 (6 bases). Germline CDR1 reads ENHRY; CDR2 reads SYGVKD. Deletions cut 8 bases from V and 7 bases from J, with 17 bases between. CDR3 size: 13 residues. CDR3 protein: CAISLPDSRGYTF. CDR3 coding DNA: TGTGCCATCTCTCTCCCGGACAGCCGTGGCTACACCTTC.

This clone was seen a single time. The chain joins TRBV9 to TRBJ1-4; 9 bases map to TRBD1. The CDR3 is 16 amino acids. V lost 2 bases, J lost 3 bases, and 5 bases stayed unmatched. CDR1 is SGDLS and CDR2 is YYNGEE in the germline V gene. DNA of the CDR3: TGTGCCAGCAGCGTTGGACAGGGGAGCGCTAATGAAAAACTGTTTTTT. Protein product: CASSVGQGSANEKLFF.

The J gene is TRBJ2-2, the V gene TRBV7-6; a weak D match, TRBD2 (5 bases). The germline V and J ends were trimmed by 5 bases and 5 bases, with 15 bases remaining between them. This CDR3 is 15 amino acids long. Germline V gene sequence: CDR1 SGHVS, CDR2 FNYEAQ. This CDR3 is CASSVLTRRTGELFF. The DNA of the CDR3 is TGTGCCAGCAGCGTCCTGACCCGGAGGACCGGGGAGCTGTTTTTT. Full variable domain (missing parts from reference TRBV7-6 and TRBJ2-2): GAGVSQSPRYKVTKRGQDVALRCDPISGHVSLYWYRQALGQGPEFLTYFNYEAQQDKSGLPNDRFSAERPEGSISTLTIQRTEQRDSAMYRCASSVLTRRTGELFFGEGSRLTVL.

The chain is built from TRBV9 and TRBJ2-5, with a tentative D call TRBD1 (5 bases). The germline V gene has CDR1 SGDLS and CDR2 YYNGEE. Trimming stripped 0 bases from V and 2 bases from J, with 11 bases between. The CDR3 has 15 amino acids. CDR3 sequence: CASSVGGRVQETQYF. The CDR3 coding sequence is TGTGCCAGCAGCGTAGGGGGCAGGGTACAAGAGACCCAGTACTTC.